This T cell receptor beta chain was captured by sequencing in a study of blood T cell repertoires in COVID-19 (dated by TCRdb to the early 2020s). Notes on the research overall: The collaborator samples originated in the United States, Italy and Spain and spanned the acute and convalescent phases of COVID-19. The prospective study material was composed of cDNA or gDNA derived from T cells, B-cell-depleted T cells, or PBMCs. Deeply sampled blood TCRbeta repertoires from subjects exposed to, actively infected with, or recovered from COVID-19 were included in the dataset. A freely available public database, intended as a resource for researchers studying the immune response to SARS-CoV-2, is where the repertoires were released. The samples were drawn from the first 160 participants of the ongoing ImmuneRACE study and from 1,254 subjects provided by 6 global collaborators. The sample metadata nearly always contained a de-identified subject ID, COVID-19 status, age in years and sex. Where available, HLA class I and class II types were taken from metadata supplied by the sample provider and were not determined by assay-based typing.

General study outcomes and caveats: How much clinical and demographic metadata was included differed by source and by participant, and the metadata was provided uncurated.

A distance of 20 bases separates the germline ends of V and J, which lose 8 bases and 0 bases respectively. CDR1 and CDR2 are drawn from the germline V gene: MDHEN, SYDVKM. From the cysteine through the phenylalanine, the CDR3 covers 17 amino acids. Only the CDR3 region is kept as DNA, spanning 51 bases read in frame from base 1. Participants in the prospective study were enrolled through a virtual design, were aged roughly 18 to 90 years, and lived in about two dozen United States geographic areas. To assign participants to cohorts, the prospective study relied on clinical history that participants themselves reported in a screening survey and a study questionnaire. In the prospective study, mobile phlebotomists collected whole blood, serum and a nasopharyngeal or oropharyngeal swab from each participant. Over an approximately 2-month period, participants in the prospective study had the option of providing additional blood draws and questionnaires. Blood samples from the prospective study were shipped frozen or at room temperature prior to DNA extraction.

The immunoSEQ Assay, a bias-controlled multiplex PCR, was used to amplify TCRbeta CDR3 regions from genomic DNA. Turning to the authors' computational methods: Within the assay, amplification of reference gene primers was used to estimate how many nucleated cells each sample contained. To quantify the absolute abundance of each unique TCRbeta CDR3 rearrangement, sequence reads were collapsed and filtered. Productive Simpson clonality was computed per sample as the square root of Simpson's diversity index over productive rearrangements. TCRdb re-hosts the immuneACCESS table, in-frame sequences only. Its copies lack some clones; in the studies checked, an unresolved V gene accounts for under half of them, and the cause for the rest is not known. Clone size and V and J calls were adopted from that table, with D and trimming inferred from the DNA. This sample is represented by approximately 230,000 clones; roughly nine tenths of them were singletons. About 6% of the sample comes from the top ten.

Remarks on this clone: Its antigen has not been determined. Base-call qualities are not available, and no considerably larger clone is one nucleotide away.

Sequencing was done on a sample of PBMCs or T cells enriched from blood (not recorded which). The chain employs TRBV28 and TRBJ2-1; possibly the D gene is TRBD1, per 5 matching bases. The TCR sequence derives from a woman aged 25-40 years with acute COVID-19. The CDR3 amino acid sequence is: CASGPPSQVNSYNEQFF. The DNA reads TGTGCCAGCGGACCGCCGTCACAGGTAAACTCCTACAATGAGCAGTTCTTC.